Below are 26 T cell receptor beta chains sequenced from a single sample in a study of T cell repertoires in cytomegalovirus infection. Using its own MiXCR run on the reads, TCRdb lists one record per CDR3 protein. Of around 180,000 distinct CDR3 sequences listed, 28% are singletons. The sequencing input was PBMCs. The receptors here all came from a human donor in good health (CMV status not recorded). Some clones in this sample may be carry-over from other donors' samples.

The V call is TRBV12-3 or TRBV12-4, the J call TRBJ2-2, with 8 bases fitting TRBD1. The CDR3 is 14 amino acids. V dropped 6 bases and J dropped 5; count of bases not matched to a gene: 5. The CDR3 sequence is CASRLTGGTGELFF. The CDR3, as DNA: TGTGCCAGCAGGCTCACAGGGGGAACCGGGGAGCTGTTTTTT.

CDR3 in DNA: TGTGCCTGGAGGACAGGGTATAATTCACCCCTCCACTTT. Encoded protein: CAWRTGYNSPLHF. The chain recombines TRBV30 with TRBJ1-6; 7 nucleotides line up with TRBD1. CDR1 and CDR2 (germline): GTSNPN, SVGIG (reference sequence). V shed 3 bases, J shed 4 bases, and the junction held 0 bases outside the gene matches. The length of the CDR3 is 13 residues.

This clonotype has a handful of counts. J is TRBJ2-1 and V is TRBV7-2; 7 bases match TRBD2. The CDR3 has 14 amino acids. V lost 2 bases, J lost 4 bases, and 2 bases stayed unmatched. The germline V gene encodes CDR1 SGHTA and CDR2 FQGNSA. The DNA of the CDR3 is TGTGCCAGCAGCTTAAGGACTAGTTACAATGAGCAGTTCTTC. It is translated as CASSLRTSYNEQFF.

The V gene is TRBV11-3, the J gene TRBJ2-2; a possible D gene is TRBD2 (5 bases). V was cut by 3 bases and J by 7 bases, with 9 bases left in between. This CDR3 is 13 amino acids long. Germline assignment: CDR1 SGHNT and CDR2 YENEEA. The CDR3 loop is CASSFREGGELFF. CDR3 sequence (DNA): TGTGCCAGCAGCTTCCGAGAGGGCGGGGAGCTGTTTTTT. The full variable domain, with the rest looked up from reference TRBV11-3 and TRBJ2-2, is EAGVVQSPRYKIIEKKQPVAFWCNPISGHNTLYWYLQNLGQGPELLIRYENEEAVDDSQLPKDRFSAERLKGVDSTLKIQPAELGDSAVYLCASSFREGGELFFGEGSRLTVL.

The sample holds a few counts of this clonotype. The V gene is TRBV4-3, the J gene TRBJ2-1, with D perhaps being TRBD1 or TRBD2 (5 bases each). The V gene lost 0 bases and the J gene lost 9 bases, with 15 bases spanning the gap. Germline V gene lookup returns CDR1 LGHNA and CDR2 YSLEER. The CDR3 length is 15 residues. CDR3 bases: TGCGCCAGCAGCCAAGAAGGGGATAGCGCTAGTGAGCAGTTCTTC. Its translation: CASSQEGDSASEQFF.

This clonotype has only a few counts. The chain has TRBV7-2 and TRBJ1-6, with D perhaps TRBD1 (6 bases). Trimming removed 2 bases from V and 6 bases from J, with 8 bases in between. Looked up from germline, CDR1 is SGHTA and CDR2 is FQGNSA. The CDR3 consists of 14 residues. Written as DNA, the CDR3 is TGTGCCAGCAGCTTAAGGGGGGCTAATTCACCCCTCCACTTT. Translated, it gives CASSLRGANSPLHF.

This clonotype was seen ten or more times. This chain joins TRBV7-3 and TRBJ2-6, with D unclear. CDR3 length: 16 amino acids. The V and J ends lost 2 bases and 1 base respectively, with 9 bases between them. Germline-derived CDR1 and CDR2 are SGHTA and FQGTGA. CDR3 in amino acids: CASSLDLGSGANVLTF. For the CDR3, the DNA is TGTGCCAGCAGCTTAGACCTTGGGTCTGGGGCCAACGTCCTGACTTTC.

J is TRBJ2-3 and V is TRBV18, with a possible D match to TRBD2 (6 bases). This CDR3 region has 15 residues. CDR1 and CDR2 from the germline V gene are KGHSH and LQKENI. The V end was cut by 2 bases, the J end by 1 base, with 10 bases between. The CDR3 loop reads CASSPRGGGTDTQYF. The CDR3 DNA reads TGTGCCAGCTCACCAAGGGGCGGGGGCACAGATACGCAGTATTTT.

This clonotype has a handful of counts. The rearrangement joins TRBV29-1 to TRBJ2-7; the D gene is possibly TRBD1 (6 bases). Germline V gene sequence: CDR1 SQVTM, CDR2 ANQGSEA. There are 14 residues in the CDR3. V was pared by 3 bases and J by 1 base, with 13 bases between. The CDR3 loop reads CSVEYRGQSYEQYF. In DNA form, the CDR3 reads TGCAGCGTTGAGTATAGGGGACAATCCTACGAGCAGTACTTC.

This clonotype appeared a few times. V and J are TRBV15 and TRBJ1-1; no reliable D call. The V end was cut by 5 bases, the J end by 1 base, with 11 bases between. From germline, CDR1 is LNHNV and CDR2 YYDKDF (reference sequence). The CDR3 loop spans 14 amino acids. The CDR3 is CATSGIGTNTEAFF. In DNA form, the CDR3 reads TGTGCCACCAGCGGGATTGGAACGAACACTGAAGCTTTCTTT.

V usage is TRBV7-6 and J usage is TRBJ1-1, with D perhaps TRBD1 (5 bases). The germline CDR1 and CDR2 sequences are SGHVS and FNYEAQ. Trimming took off 6 bases at V and 0 bases at J, with 20 bases between the two ends. The CDR3 consists of 17 residues. CDR3 sequence reads: CASRKLGEVGVNTEAFF. In DNA, the CDR3 is TGTGCCAGCAGGAAGTTGGGAGAGGTGGGGGTGAACACTGAAGCTTTCTTT.

This clonotype was observed a few times. The V and J genes are TRBV11-3 and TRBJ2-1, with D possibly being TRBD2 (6 bases). Germline loops: CDR1 SGHNT, CDR2 YENEEA. The CDR3 is 14 amino acids. Trimming removed 5 bases from V and 2 bases from J, with 10 bases in between. The CDR3: CASSPGEAYNEQFF. CDR3 sequence (DNA): TGTGCCAGCAGCCCGGGGGAAGCCTACAATGAGCAGTTCTTC. Based on the CDR3 plus reference TRBV11-3 and TRBJ2-1, the full variable domain is EAGVVQSPRYKIIEKKQPVAFWCNPISGHNTLYWYLQNLGQGPELLIRYENEEAVDDSQLPKDRFSAERLKGVDSTLKIQPAELGDSAVYLCASSPGEAYNEQFFGPGTRLTVL.

This clonotype was counted only a few times. The chain joins TRBV6-2 or TRBV6-3 to TRBJ2-3; possibly TRBD2 for D (5 bases). The V gene lost 2 bases and the J gene lost 0 bases, with 18 bases spanning the gap. The CDR3 spans 18 residues. The V gene's germline CDR1 is MNHEY and CDR2 SVGEGT. The CDR3 sequence is CASSYPRGSSTSTDTQYF. Written as DNA, the CDR3 is TGTGCCAGCAGTTACCCCCGAGGGAGTTCGACTAGCACAGATACGCAGTATTTT.

This chain uses TRBV2 with TRBJ2-5; D is possibly TRBD1 or TRBD2 (6 bases each). CDR1 and CDR2 from the germline V gene are SNHLY and FYNNEI. The CDR3 loop spans 16 amino acids. Trimming removed 4 bases from V and 0 bases from J, with 15 bases in between. CDR3 in amino acids: CASSGGLARYQETQYF. DNA of the CDR3: TGTGCCAGCAGTGGGGGGCTAGCGCGGTACCAAGAGACCCAGTACTTC.

The chain uses TRBV10-3 and TRBJ2-1; 9 bases fit TRBD1. The germline V gene has CDR1 ENHRY and CDR2 SYGVKD. The CDR3 sequence is 16 residues long. Trimming cost V 3 bases and J 10 bases; bases outside gene matches: 13. The CDR3 DNA follows: TGTGCCATCAGTGAACCACGGACAGGGGCGGTAGGGGAGCAGTTCTTC. Amino acids: CAISEPRTGAVGEQFF.

This clonotype was seen many times. The V and J genes are TRBV7-2 and TRBJ1-4; no definite D call. CDR3 length equals 16 residues. The germline V and J ends were trimmed by 5 bases and 0 bases, with 13 bases remaining between them. The germline V gene has CDR1 SGHTA and CDR2 FQGNSA. The CDR3 reads CASSQPGISTNEKLFF. CDR3 in DNA: TGTGCCAGCAGCCAACCGGGGATTTCAACTAATGAAAAACTGTTTTTT.

The table lists this clonotype with a count of one. A read error may explain this, as a much larger clone is one base away. The chain is built from TRBV7-9 and TRBJ1-5; 8 bases map to TRBD1. The CDR3 has 17 amino acids. The V gene's germline CDR1 is SEHNR and CDR2 FQNEAQ (reference sequence). CDR3: CARSRHENTGGDQPQHF. In DNA, the CDR3 is TGTGCCCGCAGCCGGCACGAAAACACAGGGGGGGATCAGCCCCAGCATTTT.

This clonotype was picked up a small number of times. V is TRBV5-4 and J is TRBJ2-1; D perhaps matches TRBD1 (6 bases). CDR1 and CDR2 (germline): SGHNT, YYREEE (reference sequence). There are 16 residues in the CDR3. V was clipped by 1 base and J by 7 bases, with 18 bases between them. The CDR3 here is CASSLLRQGRGNEQFF. CDR3 DNA sequence: TGTGCCAGCAGCTTGCTCCGGCAGGGGAGAGGAAATGAGCAGTTCTTC. The variable domain in full, with the rest retrieved from reference TRBV5-4 and TRBJ2-1, is ETGVTQSPTHLIKTRGQQVTLRCSSQSGHNTVSWYQQALGQGPQFIFQYYREEENGRGNFPPRFSGLQFPNYSSELNVNALELDDSALYLCASSLLRQGRGNEQFFGPGTRLTVL.

The sample holds many counts of this clonotype. V usage is TRBV7-6 and J usage is TRBJ2-1, with TRBD2 identical over 9 bases. From germline, CDR1 is SGHVS and CDR2 FNYEAQ. V was pared by 3 bases and J by 7 bases, with 7 bases of the junction left unmatched. The CDR3 runs to 15 residues. The CDR3 here is CASSLGLAGGNEQFF. The CDR3 DNA is TGTGCCAGCAGCTTGGGACTAGCAGGGGGGAATGAGCAGTTCTTC.

As regards this clonotype: One junction end disagrees with the germline gene, perhaps due to a read error. This chain links TRBV19 with TRBJ1-5; tentatively, D is TRBD1 (6 bases). The CDR3 contains 18 residues. CDR1 is LNHDA, CDR2 SQIVND, per germline (reference sequence). This chain's CDR3 is CASSTAQGRVYSNRPQHF. The CDR3 DNA is TGTGCCAGTAGTACCGCTCAGGGGAGGGTCTATAGCAATCGGCCCCAGCATTTT.

This clonotype was detected only a few times. This chain uses TRBV7-2 with TRBJ2-5; tentatively, D is TRBD1 or TRBD2 (5 bases each). Germline V lookup: CDR1 SGHTA, CDR2 FQGNSA. Trimming left V 8 bases short and J 4 bases short, with 11 bases between. The CDR3 covers 12 residues. CDR3 in amino acids: CASGTPGETQYF. CDR3 in DNA: TGTGCCAGCGGGACCCCGGGAGAGACCCAGTACTTC.

The rearrangement uses TRBV6-5 and TRBJ1-2; 7 nucleotides align to TRBD1. The CDR3 consists of 14 residues. Per germline, CDR1 MNHEY and CDR2 SVGAGI. J lost 4 bases, V lost 6 bases, and 8 bases had no gene match. The CDR3 spells CASRDLDRVYGYTF. The CDR3 region has the DNA TGTGCCAGCAGGGACCTTGACAGGGTCTATGGCTACACCTTC.

This clonotype has at least ten counts. This sequence joins TRBV7-2 and TRBJ1-2, with D unclear. CDR3 length equals 13 residues. The V gene's germline CDR1 is SGHTA and CDR2 FQGNSA. V was pared by 1 base and J by 8 bases, with 11 bases between. The CDR3 region has the DNA TGTGCCAGCAGCTTAGGGACGGATGCAGGCTACACCTTC. Translating it yields CASSLGTDAGYTF. The whole variable domain, filled in from reference TRBV7-2 and TRBJ1-2, reads GAGVSQSPSNKVTEKGKDVELRCDPISGHTALYWYRQSLGQGLEFLIYFQGNSAPDKSGLPSDRFSAERTGGSVSTLTIQRTQQEDSAVYLCASSLGTDAGYTFGSGTRLTVV.

The rearrangement links TRBV20-1 to TRBJ2-3, with 9 bases aligning to TRBD2. Trimming cost V 0 bases and J 6 bases; bases outside gene matches: 10. CDR3 length: 16 residues. CDR1 and CDR2 from the germline V gene are DFQATT and SNEGSKA (reference sequence). CDR3: CSARDKRGGAVDTQYF. CDR3 in DNA: TGCAGTGCTAGAGATAAACGCGGGGGGGCCGTTGATACGCAGTATTTT.

The chain is built from TRBV12-5 and TRBJ1-1; TRBD1 might be the D (5 bases). Germline-derived CDR1 and CDR2 are LGHNT and FRNRAP. V shed 7 bases and J shed 0 bases, with 15 bases lying between them. The CDR3 has 15 residues. CDR3 region: CASAFARDLNTEAFF. CDR3 in DNA: TGTGCTAGTGCCTTTGCCCGGGACCTGAACACTGAAGCTTTCTTT.

V and J are TRBV5-6 and TRBJ1-1; TRBD1 might be the D (6 bases). This CDR3 is built from 16 residues. The germline CDR1 and CDR2 sequences are SGHDT and YYEEEE. V lost 4 bases and J lost 3, with 19 bases in between. As DNA, the CDR3 is TGTGCCAGCAGCCGCCGACCAGGGGATGTGGACACTGAAGCTTTCTTT. Its translation is CASSRRPGDVDTEAFF.